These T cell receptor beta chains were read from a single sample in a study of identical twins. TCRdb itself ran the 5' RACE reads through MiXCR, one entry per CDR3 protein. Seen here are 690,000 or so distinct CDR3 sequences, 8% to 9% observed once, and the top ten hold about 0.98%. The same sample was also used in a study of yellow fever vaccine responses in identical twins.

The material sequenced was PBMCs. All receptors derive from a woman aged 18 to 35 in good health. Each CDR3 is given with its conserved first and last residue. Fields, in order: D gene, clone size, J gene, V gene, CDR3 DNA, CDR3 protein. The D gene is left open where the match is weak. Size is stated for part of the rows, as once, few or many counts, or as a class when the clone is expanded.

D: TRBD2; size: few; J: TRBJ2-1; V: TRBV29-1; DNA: TGCAGCGTTGTCTATTCCGGACTAGCGGGACCCAGCTCCTACAATGAGCAGTTCTTC; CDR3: CSVVYSGLAGPSSYNEQFF
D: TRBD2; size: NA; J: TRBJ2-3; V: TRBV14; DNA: TGTGCCAGCAGCCAAGCCGGACTAGCGGGATCAAAAGGCACAGATACGCAGTATTTT; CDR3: CASSQAGLAGSKGTDTQYF
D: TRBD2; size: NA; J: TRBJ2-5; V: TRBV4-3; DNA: TGCGCCAGCAGCCAAGACCTCGGCGGGAGAGAGACCCAGTACTTC; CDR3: CASSQDLGGRETQYF
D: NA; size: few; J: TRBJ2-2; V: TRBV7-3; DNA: TGTGCCAGCAGCTTAGACCGGGACACAACCTTCACCGGGGAGCTGTTTTTT; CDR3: CASSLDRDTTFTGELFF
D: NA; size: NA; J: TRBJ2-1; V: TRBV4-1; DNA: TGCGCCAGCAGCCAAGCTGCGAACGCCTACAATGAGCAGTTCTTC; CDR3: CASSQAANAYNEQFF
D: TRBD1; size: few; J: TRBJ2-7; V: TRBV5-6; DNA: TGTGCCAGCAGCCACAAACCGACAGGGTTGGACGAGCAGTACTTC; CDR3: CASSHKPTGLDEQYF
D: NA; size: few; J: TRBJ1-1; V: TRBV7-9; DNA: TGTGCCAGCAGCCAAAGGACAGAAGACACTGAAGCTTTCTTT; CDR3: CASSQRTEDTEAFF
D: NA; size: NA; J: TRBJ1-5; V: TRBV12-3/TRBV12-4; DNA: TGTGCCTTCAGTTTCACGGCTCGCCAACCAAGCAATCAGCCCCAGCATTTT; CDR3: CAFSFTARQPSNQPQHF
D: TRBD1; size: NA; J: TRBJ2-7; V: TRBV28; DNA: TGTGCCAGCACCCCGGACAGGTTCTCCTACGAGCAGTACTTC; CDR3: CASTPDRFSYEQYF
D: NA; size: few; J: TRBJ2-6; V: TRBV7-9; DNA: TGTGCCAGCAGCCCTCCGGGGGGGGCCAACGTCCTGACTTTC; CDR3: CASSPPGGANVLTF
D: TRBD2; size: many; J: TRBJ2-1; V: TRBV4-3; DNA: TGCGCCAGCAGCCAAGAGTGGACGGGACTAGCTGCCAATGAGCAGTTCTTC; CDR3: CASSQEWTGLAANEQFF
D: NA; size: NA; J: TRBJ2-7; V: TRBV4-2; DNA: TGTGCCAGCAGCCAAGATGGAACCCACGAGCAGTACTTC; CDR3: CASSQDGTHEQYF
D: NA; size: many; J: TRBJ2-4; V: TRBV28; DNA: TGTGCCAGCAGTCCCAGCCCTGAACTAGCCAAAAACATTCAGTACTTC; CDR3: CASSPSPELAKNIQYF
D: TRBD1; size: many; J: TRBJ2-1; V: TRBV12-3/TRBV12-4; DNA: TGTGCCAGCAGTTATGACAGGGATGAGCAGTTCTTC; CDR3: CASSYDRDEQFF
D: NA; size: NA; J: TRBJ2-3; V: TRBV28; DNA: TGTGCCAGCAGTCTCCCCTCGGAGGAATACACAGATACGCAGTATTTT; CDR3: CASSLPSEEYTDTQYF
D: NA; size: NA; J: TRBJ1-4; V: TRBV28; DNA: TGTGCCAGCAGCGGGAACAGGGAATATGAAAAACTGTTTTTT; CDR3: CASSGNREYEKLFF
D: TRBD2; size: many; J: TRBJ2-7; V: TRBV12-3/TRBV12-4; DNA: TGTGCCAGCAGTGCGGGACTAGCTTCCAACGAGCAGTACTTC; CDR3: CASSAGLASNEQYF
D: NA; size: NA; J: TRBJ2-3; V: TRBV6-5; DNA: TGTGCCAGCAGTTACAGTAACAGGGAAGATACGCAGTATTTT; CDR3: CASSYSNREDTQYF
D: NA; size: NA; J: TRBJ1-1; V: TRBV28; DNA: TGTGCCAGCAGTTCAGGTCCGGGTGTCATGAACACTGAAGCTTTCTTT; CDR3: CASSSGPGVMNTEAFF
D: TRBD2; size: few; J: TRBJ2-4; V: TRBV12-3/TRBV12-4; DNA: TGTGCCAGCATGACTAGCGGGGGATTAGCCAAAAACATTCAGTACTTC; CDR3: CASMTSGGLAKNIQYF
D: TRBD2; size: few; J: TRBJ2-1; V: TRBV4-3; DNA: TGCGCCAGCAGCCAAGATTTAGAGGCTAGCGGGAGGTTGAGTGAGCAGTTCTTC; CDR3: CASSQDLEASGRLSEQFF
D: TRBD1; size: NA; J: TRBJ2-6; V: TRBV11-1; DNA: TGTGCCAGCAGCTTAATATCTCTCGGGGACAGGGAACATTTTTCCTCTGGGGCCAACGTCCTGACTTTC; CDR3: CASSLISLGDREHFSSGANVLTF
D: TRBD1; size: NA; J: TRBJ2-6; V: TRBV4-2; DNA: TGTGCCAGCAGCGTGACCGGGACAGGGGGCCCTGGGGCCAACGTCCTGACTTTC; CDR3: CASSVTGTGGPGANVLTF
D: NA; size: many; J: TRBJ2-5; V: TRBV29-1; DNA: TGCAGCGTTAGTGGCAGTAAGGAAGAGACCCAGTACTTC; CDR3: CSVSGSKEETQYF
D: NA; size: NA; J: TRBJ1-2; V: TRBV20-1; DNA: TGCAGTGCTAGAGATCTTCGGACAGCTTTAGCTAACTATGGCTACACCTTC; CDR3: CSARDLRTALANYGYTF
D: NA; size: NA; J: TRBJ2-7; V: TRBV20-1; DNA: TGCAGTGCTAGAGATTTACGAGGCCCGTTCTACGAGCAGTACTTC; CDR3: CSARDLRGPFYEQYF
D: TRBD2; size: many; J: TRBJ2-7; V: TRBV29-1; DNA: TGCAGCGTGGTATTTGGACTAGCGGACTACGAGCAGTACTTC; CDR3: CSVVFGLADYEQYF
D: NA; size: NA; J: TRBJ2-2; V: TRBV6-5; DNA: TGTGCCAGCAGTTACCCGATCGTTGGGGAGAACACCGGGGAGCTGTTTTTT; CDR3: CASSYPIVGENTGELFF
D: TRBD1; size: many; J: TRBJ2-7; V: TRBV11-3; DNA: TGTGCCAGCAGCGCAGGGGGTAAGCAGTACTTC; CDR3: CASSAGGKQYF
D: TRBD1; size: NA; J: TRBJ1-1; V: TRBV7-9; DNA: TGTGCCAGCAGCTCCGACAGGGAAAAAACTGAAGCTTTCTTT; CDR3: CASSSDREKTEAFF
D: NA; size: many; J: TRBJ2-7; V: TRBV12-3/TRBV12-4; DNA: TGTGCCAGCAGTCGGGACTCCCCCTACGAGCAGTACTTC; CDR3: CASSRDSPYEQYF